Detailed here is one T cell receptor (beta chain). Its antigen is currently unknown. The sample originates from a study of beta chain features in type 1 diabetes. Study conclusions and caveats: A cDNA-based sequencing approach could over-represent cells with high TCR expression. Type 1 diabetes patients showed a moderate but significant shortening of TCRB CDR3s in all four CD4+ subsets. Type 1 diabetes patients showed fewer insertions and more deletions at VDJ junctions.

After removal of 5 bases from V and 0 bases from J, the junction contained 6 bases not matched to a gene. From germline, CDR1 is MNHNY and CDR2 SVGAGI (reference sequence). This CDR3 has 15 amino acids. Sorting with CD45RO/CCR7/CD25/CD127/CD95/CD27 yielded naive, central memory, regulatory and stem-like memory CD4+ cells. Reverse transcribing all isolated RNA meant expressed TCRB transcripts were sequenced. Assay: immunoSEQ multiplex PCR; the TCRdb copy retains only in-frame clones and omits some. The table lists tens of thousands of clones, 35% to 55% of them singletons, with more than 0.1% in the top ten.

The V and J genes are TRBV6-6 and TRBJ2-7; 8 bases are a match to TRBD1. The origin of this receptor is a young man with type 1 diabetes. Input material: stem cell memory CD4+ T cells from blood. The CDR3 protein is CASSIRGPPSYEQYF. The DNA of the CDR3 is TGTGCCAGCAGTATCAGGGGGCCTCCCTCCTACGAGCAGTACTTC.